A selection of T cell receptor beta chains follows, all from one sample in a study of blood T cell repertoires in COVID-19. Profiled with immunoSEQ multiplex PCR; TCRdb holds only in-frame clones, not every one. The data contain over 250,000 clones, approximately 89% of them singletons. The sequenced sample consisted of peripheral blood. These receptors came from a woman aged 25 to 39 with COVID-19, enrolled during active disease. Both conserved end residues are part of each CDR3. The order of the fields is CDR3 protein, CDR3 DNA, J gene, D gene, V gene, clone size. The D gene is left open where the match is weak. The listing skips clone size in some rows; elsewhere it reads once, few, many or a size class.

CDR3aa: CASLGGGGETQYF
CDR3nt: TGTGCCAGCCTAGGGGGCGGAGGGGAGACCCAGTACTTC
j_gene: TRBJ2-5
d_gene: -
v_gene: TRBV2
abundance: once

CDR3aa: CASRQGGTEAFF
CDR3nt: TGCGCCAGCAGACAGGGAGGGACTGAAGCTTTCTTT
j_gene: TRBJ1-1
d_gene: -
v_gene: TRBV10-2
abundance: -

CDR3aa: CASSQVFEAGKGGPQHF
CDR3nt: TGTGCCAGCAGCCAAGTTTTTGAAGCAGGGAAGGGAGGGCCCCAGCATTTT
j_gene: TRBJ1-5
d_gene: -
v_gene: TRBV14
abundance: -

CDR3aa: CASSLDRVMNTEAFF
CDR3nt: TGCGCCAGCAGCTTGGACAGGGTCATGAACACTGAAGCTTTCTTT
j_gene: TRBJ1-1
d_gene: -
v_gene: TRBV5-1
abundance: once

CDR3aa: CASSWTGGLLNTEAFF
CDR3nt: TGTGCCAGTAGTTGGACAGGGGGCCTATTAAACACTGAAGCTTTCTTT
j_gene: TRBJ1-1
d_gene: TRBD1
v_gene: TRBV19
abundance: once

CDR3aa: CASAPSGSYEQYF
CDR3nt: TGTGCCAGCGCCCCTAGCGGTTCCTACGAGCAGTACTTC
j_gene: TRBJ2-7
d_gene: TRBD2
v_gene: TRBV27
abundance: -

CDR3aa: CASSPEGAHQKLFF
CDR3nt: TGCGCCAGCAGCCCTGAGGGGGCTCATCAAAAACTGTTTTTT
j_gene: TRBJ1-4
d_gene: TRBD1
v_gene: TRBV5-1
abundance: -

CDR3aa: CASSLATLAGVDTQYF
CDR3nt: TGCGCCAGCAGCTTGGCCACACTAGCGGGAGTAGATACGCAGTATTTT
j_gene: TRBJ2-3
d_gene: TRBD2
v_gene: TRBV5-1
abundance: -

CDR3aa: CASSSQGSDTQYF
CDR3nt: TGCGCCAGCAGCTCACAGGGGTCAGATACGCAGTATTTT
j_gene: TRBJ2-3
d_gene: TRBD1
v_gene: TRBV5-1
abundance: -

CDR3aa: CAWSVLGGLGEKLFF
CDR3nt: TGTGCCTGGAGTGTGTTGGGAGGTCTGGGTGAAAAACTGTTTTTT
j_gene: TRBJ1-4
d_gene: -
v_gene: TRBV30
abundance: once

CDR3aa: CASSLQRTGELFF
CDR3nt: TGCGCCAGCAGCTTGCAGCGGACCGGGGAGCTGTTTTTT
j_gene: TRBJ2-2
d_gene: -
v_gene: TRBV5-1
abundance: few

CDR3aa: CASSLQGNIQYF
CDR3nt: TGTGCCAGCAGCTTGCAGGGCAACATTCAGTACTTC
j_gene: TRBJ2-4
d_gene: -
v_gene: TRBV7-9
abundance: -

CDR3aa: CASSQSWQEVPEAFF
CDR3nt: TGTGCCAGCAGCCAAAGTTGGCAGGAGGTTCCGGAAGCTTTCTTT
j_gene: TRBJ1-1
d_gene: -
v_gene: TRBV3-1/TRBV3-2
abundance: -

CDR3aa: CASSIEGALNQPQHF
CDR3nt: TGTGCCAGTAGTATCGAGGGGGCCCTAAATCAGCCCCAGCATTTT
j_gene: TRBJ1-5
d_gene: TRBD1
v_gene: TRBV19
abundance: -

CDR3aa: CASSYGQDGYGYTF
CDR3nt: TGCGCCAGCAGCTATGGACAGGACGGCTATGGCTACACCTTC
j_gene: TRBJ1-2
d_gene: TRBD1
v_gene: TRBV5-1
abundance: -

CDR3aa: CASSRALAAEELEQFF
CDR3nt: TGTGCCAGCAGTCGAGCCCTAGCGGCCGAAGAATTGGAGCAGTTCTTC
j_gene: TRBJ2-1
d_gene: TRBD2
v_gene: TRBV28
abundance: -

CDR3aa: CASSEQGDRYTIYF
CDR3nt: TGTGCCAGCAGTGAACAGGGGGATAGGTACACCATATATTTT
j_gene: TRBJ1-3
d_gene: TRBD1
v_gene: TRBV25-1
abundance: once

CDR3aa: CASSPGTSGSNEQFF
CDR3nt: TGTGCCAGCAGCCCCGGGACTAGCGGCTCCAATGAGCAGTTCTTC
j_gene: TRBJ2-1
d_gene: TRBD2
v_gene: TRBV7-2
abundance: once